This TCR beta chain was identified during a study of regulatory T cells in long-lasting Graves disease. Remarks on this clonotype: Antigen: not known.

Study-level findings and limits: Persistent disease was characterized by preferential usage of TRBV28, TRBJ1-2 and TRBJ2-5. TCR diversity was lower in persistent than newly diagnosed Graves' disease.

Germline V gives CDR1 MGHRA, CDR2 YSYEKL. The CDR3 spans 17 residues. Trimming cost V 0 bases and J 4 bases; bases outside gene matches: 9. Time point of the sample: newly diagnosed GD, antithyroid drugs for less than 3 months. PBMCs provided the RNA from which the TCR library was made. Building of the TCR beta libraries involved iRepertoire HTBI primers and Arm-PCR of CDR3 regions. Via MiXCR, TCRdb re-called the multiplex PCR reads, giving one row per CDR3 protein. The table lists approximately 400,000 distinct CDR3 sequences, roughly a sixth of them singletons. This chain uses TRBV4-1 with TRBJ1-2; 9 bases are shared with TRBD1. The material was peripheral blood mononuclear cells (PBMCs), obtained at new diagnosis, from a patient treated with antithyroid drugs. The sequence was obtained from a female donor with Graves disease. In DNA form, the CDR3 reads TGCGCCAGCAGCCAAGAGGACAGGGGCCCGTCCGGCTATGGCTACACCTTC. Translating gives CASSQEDRGPSGYGYTF.